This T cell receptor (beta chain) was identified during a study of cytomegalovirus exposure and HLA in healthy donors. Germline loops: CDR1 LNHNV, CDR2 YYDKDF (reference sequence). V gave up 0 bases and J gave up 2 bases, with 13 bases separating them. The CDR3 totals 16 residues. As to this clone: Its target is not known.

Study-level results: In presence/absence analyses, roughly uniform sequencing depth across donors was assumed. In an earlier analysis, in some 500 donors, most V segments appeared productive either ~90% or ~30% of the time.

Primers: 60 Vbeta forward and 13 Jbeta reverse. As processed by the authors: In a later analysis, roughly 11 million of 83 million or so unique beta chains occurred in at least two donors. Only in-frame clones appear in the TCRdb table, and some are missing; sequencing was by immunoSEQ multiplex PCR. V and J calls and clone size are as listed in that table; D and trimming were resolved from the DNA. This sample has some 120,000 clones, with 75% to 85% found just once. The genes are TRBV15 and TRBJ1-2, with no clear D. The sample was PBMCs. This receptor was identified in a man between 18 and 35 years old in good health and CMV-seronegative. CDR3 coding DNA: TGTGCCACCAGCAGAGATCCTGTGAGAGGGAACTATGGCTACACCTTC. Encoded protein: CATSRDPVRGNYGYTF.